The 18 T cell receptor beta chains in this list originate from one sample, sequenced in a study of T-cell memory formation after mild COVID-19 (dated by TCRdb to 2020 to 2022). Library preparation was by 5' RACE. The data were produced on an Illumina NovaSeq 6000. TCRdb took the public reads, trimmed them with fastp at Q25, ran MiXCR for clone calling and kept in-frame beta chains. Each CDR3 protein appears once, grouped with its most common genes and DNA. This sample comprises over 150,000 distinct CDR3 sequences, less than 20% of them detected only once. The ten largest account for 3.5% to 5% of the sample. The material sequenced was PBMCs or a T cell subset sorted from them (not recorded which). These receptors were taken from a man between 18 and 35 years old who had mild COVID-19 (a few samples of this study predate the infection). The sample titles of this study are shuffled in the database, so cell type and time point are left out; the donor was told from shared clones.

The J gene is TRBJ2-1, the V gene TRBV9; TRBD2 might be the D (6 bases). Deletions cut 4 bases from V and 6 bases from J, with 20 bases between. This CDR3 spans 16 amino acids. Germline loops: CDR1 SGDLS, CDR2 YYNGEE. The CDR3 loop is CASSPRLEGWSNEQFF. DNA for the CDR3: TGTGCCAGCAGCCCGCGACTAGAAGGTTGGTCCAATGAGCAGTTCTTC.

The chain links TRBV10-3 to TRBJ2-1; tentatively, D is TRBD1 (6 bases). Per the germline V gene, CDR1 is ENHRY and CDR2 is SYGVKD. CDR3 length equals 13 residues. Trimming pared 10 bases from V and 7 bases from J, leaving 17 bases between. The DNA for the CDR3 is TGTGCCACATACAGGGTGGGTGAAAATGAGCAGTTCTTC. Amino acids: CATYRVGENEQFF.

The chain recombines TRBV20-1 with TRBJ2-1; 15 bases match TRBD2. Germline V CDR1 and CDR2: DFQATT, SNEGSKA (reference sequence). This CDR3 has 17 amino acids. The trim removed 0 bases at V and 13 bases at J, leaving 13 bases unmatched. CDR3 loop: CSARDRGTGTSGGSQFF. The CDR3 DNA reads TGCAGTGCTAGAGATCGGGGTACCGGGACTAGCGGGGGGTCACAGTTCTTC.

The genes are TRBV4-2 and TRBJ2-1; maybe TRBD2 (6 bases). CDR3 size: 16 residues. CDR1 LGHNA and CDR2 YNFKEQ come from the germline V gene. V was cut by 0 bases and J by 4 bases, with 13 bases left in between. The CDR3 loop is CASSQDRSSAYNEQFF. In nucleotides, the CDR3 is TGTGCCAGCAGCCAAGATCGATCTAGCGCATACAATGAGCAGTTCTTC.

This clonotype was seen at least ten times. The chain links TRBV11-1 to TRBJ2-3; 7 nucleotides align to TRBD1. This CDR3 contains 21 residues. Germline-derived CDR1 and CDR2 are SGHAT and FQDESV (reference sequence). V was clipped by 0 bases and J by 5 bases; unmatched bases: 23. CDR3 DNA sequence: TGTGCCAGCAGCTTAGCCTCGACAGGGATTTGCCAAAACCTCGGTCTAGATACGCAGTATTTT. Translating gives CASSLASTGICQNLGLDTQYF.

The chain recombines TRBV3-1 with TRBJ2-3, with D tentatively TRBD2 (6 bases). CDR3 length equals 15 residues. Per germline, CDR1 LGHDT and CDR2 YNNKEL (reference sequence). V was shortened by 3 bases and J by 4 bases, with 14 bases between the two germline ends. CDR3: CASSHRGAHSDTQYF. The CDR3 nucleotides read TGTGCCAGCAGCCATCGCGGGGCACACTCAGATACGCAGTATTTT.

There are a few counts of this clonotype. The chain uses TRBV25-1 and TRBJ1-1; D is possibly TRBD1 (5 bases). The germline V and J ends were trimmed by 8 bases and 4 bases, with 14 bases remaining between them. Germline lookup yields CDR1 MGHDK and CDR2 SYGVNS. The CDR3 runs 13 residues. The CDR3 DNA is TGTGCCAGCTCAGCCTTCGGGGGCACTGAAGCTTTCTTT. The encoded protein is CASSAFGGTEAFF.

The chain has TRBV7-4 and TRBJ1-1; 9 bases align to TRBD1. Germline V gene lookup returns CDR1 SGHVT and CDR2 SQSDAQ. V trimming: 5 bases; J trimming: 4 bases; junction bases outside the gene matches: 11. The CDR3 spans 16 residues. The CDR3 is CASSGRDRVLSTEAFF. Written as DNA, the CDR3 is TGTGCCAGCAGCGGCCGGGACAGGGTCTTAAGCACTGAAGCTTTCTTT. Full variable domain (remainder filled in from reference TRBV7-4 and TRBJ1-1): GAGVSQSPRYKVAKRGRDVALRCDSISGHVTLYWYRQTLGQGSEVLTYSQSDAQRDKSGRPSGRFSAERPERSVSTLKIQRTEQGDSAVYLCASSGRDRVLSTEAFFGQGTRLTVV.

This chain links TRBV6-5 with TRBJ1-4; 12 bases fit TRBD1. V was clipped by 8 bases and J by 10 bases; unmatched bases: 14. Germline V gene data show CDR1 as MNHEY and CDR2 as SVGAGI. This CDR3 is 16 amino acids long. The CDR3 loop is CASASSLGQGARKLFF. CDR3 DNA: TGTGCCAGCGCCTCCTCTCTGGGACAGGGGGCGAGAAAACTGTTTTTT.

CDR3 loop: CASGGQGVEAFF. The CDR3 DNA reads TGTGCCAGCGGGGGACAGGGAGTCGAAGCTTTCTTT. The gene calls are TRBV6-2 or TRBV6-3 and TRBJ1-1; the match to TRBD1 covers 9 bases. The germline gives CDR1 MNHEY, CDR2 SVGEGT. CDR3 length: 12 amino acids. Trimming took 8 bases from V and 8 from J; bases not matched to a gene: 6.

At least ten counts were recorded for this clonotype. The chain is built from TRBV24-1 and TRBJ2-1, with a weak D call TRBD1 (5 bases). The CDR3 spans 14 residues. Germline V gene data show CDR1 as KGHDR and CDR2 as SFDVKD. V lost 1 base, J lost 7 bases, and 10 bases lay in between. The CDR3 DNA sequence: TGTGCCACCAGTGATTTCGTCAGGGTGAATGAGCAGTTCTTC. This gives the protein CATSDFVRVNEQFF.

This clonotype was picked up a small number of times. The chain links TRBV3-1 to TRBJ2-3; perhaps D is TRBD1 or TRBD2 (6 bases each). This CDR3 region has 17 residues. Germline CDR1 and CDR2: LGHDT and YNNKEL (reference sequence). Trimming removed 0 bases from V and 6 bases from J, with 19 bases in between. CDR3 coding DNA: TGTGCCAGCAGCCAAGAAAGCGTGAGGGGGGCGAGGGATACGCAGTATTTT. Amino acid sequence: CASSQESVRGARDTQYF.

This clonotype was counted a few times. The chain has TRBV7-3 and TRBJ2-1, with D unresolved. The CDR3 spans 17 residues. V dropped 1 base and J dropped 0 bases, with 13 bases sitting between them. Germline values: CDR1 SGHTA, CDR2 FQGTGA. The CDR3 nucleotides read TGTGCCAGCAGCTTAAGCCACGGCCGAAGCTCCTACAATGAGCAGTTCTTC. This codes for CASSLSHGRSSYNEQFF.

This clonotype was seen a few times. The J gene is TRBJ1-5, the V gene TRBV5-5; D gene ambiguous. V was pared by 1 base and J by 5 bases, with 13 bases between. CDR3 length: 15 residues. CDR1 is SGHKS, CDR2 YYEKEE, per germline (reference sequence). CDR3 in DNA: TGTGCCAGCAGCTTGACACCCCAGGTGGATCAGCCCCAGCATTTT. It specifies CASSLTPQVDQPQHF.

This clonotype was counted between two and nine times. Here the CDR3 DNA reads TGTGCCAGCAGTGAAGAGGCAGGGGTCCAAGATACGCAGTATTTT. This codes for CASSEEAGVQDTQYF. This chain joins TRBV2 and TRBJ2-3, with a weak D call TRBD1 (6 bases). Deletions cut 1 base from V and 5 bases from J, with 13 bases between. The V gene's germline CDR1 is SNHLY and CDR2 FYNNEI. The CDR3 sequence is 15 residues long.

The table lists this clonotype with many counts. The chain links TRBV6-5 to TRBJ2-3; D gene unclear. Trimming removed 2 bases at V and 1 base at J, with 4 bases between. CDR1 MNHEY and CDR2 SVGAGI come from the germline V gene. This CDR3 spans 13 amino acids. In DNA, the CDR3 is TGTGCCAGCAGTTACCCTGGCACAGATACGCAGTATTTT. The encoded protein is CASSYPGTDTQYF.

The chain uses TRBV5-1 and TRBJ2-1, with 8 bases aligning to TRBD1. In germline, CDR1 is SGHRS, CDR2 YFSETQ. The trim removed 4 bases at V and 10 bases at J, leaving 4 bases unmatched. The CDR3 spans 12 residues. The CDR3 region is CASSHGQGEQFF. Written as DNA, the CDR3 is TGCGCCAGCAGCCACGGACAGGGCGAGCAGTTCTTC.

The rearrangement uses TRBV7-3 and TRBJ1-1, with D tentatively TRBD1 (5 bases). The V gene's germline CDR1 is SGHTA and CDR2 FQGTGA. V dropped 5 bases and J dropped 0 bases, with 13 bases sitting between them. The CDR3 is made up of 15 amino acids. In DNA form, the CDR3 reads TGTGCCAGCAGCCCGGGACTTATCCTGAACACTGAAGCTTTCTTT. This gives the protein CASSPGLILNTEAFF.